This record concerns one T cell receptor (beta chain) sequence. Its specificity is unknown. The same CDR3 is also encoded by other DNA sequences in this sample. The data were obtained in a study of tumor-infiltrating lymphocytes in localized non-small cell lung cancer. Study-wide context: Each patient gave resected tumor and non-adjacent uninvolved lung tissue.

Whole-study results and caveats: Immunotypes IM1 and IM2 had similar TCR-derived T-cell fractions.

The ends were cut back, 6 bases at V and 2 bases at J, with 1 base in the middle. The CDR3 totals 10 residues. CDR1 is SNHLY, CDR2 FYNNEI, per germline. Repertoires were generated with immunoSEQ multiplex PCR, while TCRdb's copy carries only in-frame clones and drops some. The repertoire holds approximately 12,000 clones, with roughly 67% as singletons. The chain combines TRBV2 with TRBJ1-1, with unresolved D. The TCR was taken from a human donor with non-small cell lung cancer. The sample consisted of lung tumor tissue. The CDR3 region has the DNA TGTGCCAGCAGAAACACTGAAGCTTTCTTT. Protein sequence: CASRNTEAFF.